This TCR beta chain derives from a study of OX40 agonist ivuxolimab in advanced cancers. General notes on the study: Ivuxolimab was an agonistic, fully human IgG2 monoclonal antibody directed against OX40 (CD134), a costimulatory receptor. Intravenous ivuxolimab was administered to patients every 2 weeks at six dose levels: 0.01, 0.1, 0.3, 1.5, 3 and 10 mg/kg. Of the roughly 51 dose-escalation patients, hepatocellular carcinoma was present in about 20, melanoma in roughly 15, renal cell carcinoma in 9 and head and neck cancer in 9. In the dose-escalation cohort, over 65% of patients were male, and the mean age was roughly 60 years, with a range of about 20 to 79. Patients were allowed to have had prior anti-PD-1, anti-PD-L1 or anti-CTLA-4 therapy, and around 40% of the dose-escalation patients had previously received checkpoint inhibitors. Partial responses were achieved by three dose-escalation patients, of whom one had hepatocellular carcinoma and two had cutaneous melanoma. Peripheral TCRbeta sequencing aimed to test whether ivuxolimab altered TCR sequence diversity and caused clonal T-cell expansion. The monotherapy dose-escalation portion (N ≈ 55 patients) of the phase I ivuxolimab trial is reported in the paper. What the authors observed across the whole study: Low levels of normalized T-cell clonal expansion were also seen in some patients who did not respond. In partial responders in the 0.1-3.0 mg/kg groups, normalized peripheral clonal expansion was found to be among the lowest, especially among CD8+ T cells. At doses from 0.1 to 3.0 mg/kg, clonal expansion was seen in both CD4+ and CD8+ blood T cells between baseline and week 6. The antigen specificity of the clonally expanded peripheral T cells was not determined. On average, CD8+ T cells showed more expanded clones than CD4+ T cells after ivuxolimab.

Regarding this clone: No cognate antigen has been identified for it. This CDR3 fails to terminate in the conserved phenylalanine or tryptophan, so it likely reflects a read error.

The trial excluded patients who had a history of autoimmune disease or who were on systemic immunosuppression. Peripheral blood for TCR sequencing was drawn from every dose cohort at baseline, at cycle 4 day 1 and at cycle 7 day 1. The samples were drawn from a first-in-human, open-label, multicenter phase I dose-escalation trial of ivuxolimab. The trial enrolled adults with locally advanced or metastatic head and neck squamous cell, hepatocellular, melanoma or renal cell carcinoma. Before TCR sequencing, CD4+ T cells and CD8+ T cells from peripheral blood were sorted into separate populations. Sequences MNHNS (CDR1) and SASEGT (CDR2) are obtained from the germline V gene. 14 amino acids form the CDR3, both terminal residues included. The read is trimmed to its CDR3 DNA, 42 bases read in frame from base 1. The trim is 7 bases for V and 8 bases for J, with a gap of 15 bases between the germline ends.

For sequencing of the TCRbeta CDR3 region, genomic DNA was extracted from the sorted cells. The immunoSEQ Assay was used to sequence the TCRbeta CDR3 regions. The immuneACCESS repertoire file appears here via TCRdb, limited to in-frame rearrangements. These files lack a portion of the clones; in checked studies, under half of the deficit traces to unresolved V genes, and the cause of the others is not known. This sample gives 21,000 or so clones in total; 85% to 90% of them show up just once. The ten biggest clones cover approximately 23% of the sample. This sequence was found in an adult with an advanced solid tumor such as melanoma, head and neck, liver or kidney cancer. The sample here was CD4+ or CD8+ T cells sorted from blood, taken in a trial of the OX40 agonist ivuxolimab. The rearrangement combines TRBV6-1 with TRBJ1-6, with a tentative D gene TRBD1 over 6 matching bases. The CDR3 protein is CASTEGSGDSPLHL. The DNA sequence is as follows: TGTGCCAGCACCGAAGGGTCAGGGGATTCACCCCTCCACCTT.